These 30 T cell receptor beta chains came from one sample sequenced in a study of cytomegalovirus exposure and HLA in healthy donors. Both 60 Vbeta primers and 13 Jbeta primers went into the PCR. Sequencing was performed with immunoSEQ multiplex PCR; in TCRdb, only in-frame clones are kept and a portion is missing. The sample contains 210,000 or so clones, 76% of which appear only once. Sequenced sample: PBMCs. The origin of the receptors is a man younger than 35 in good health and CMV-seronegative.

This CDR3 is CASRPQGGDTQYF. The CDR3 bases are TGTGCCAGCAGACCCCAGGGGGGAGATACGCAGTATTTT. This sequence joins TRBV5-4 and TRBJ2-3, with D possibly being TRBD1 (7 bases). CDR1 is SGHNT and CDR2 is YYREEE in the germline V gene (reference sequence). This CDR3 is 13 amino acids long. The germline V and J ends were trimmed by 5 bases and 5 bases, with 12 bases remaining between them.

The V and J genes are TRBV10-3 and TRBJ1-1; TRBD1 aligns across 7 bases. V gave up 4 bases and J gave up 4 bases; unmatched junction bases: 6. In germline, CDR1 is ENHRY, CDR2 SYGVKD. The CDR3 contains 14 residues. CDR3 in DNA: TGTGCCATCAGTGTTCAGGGGGATCTCACTGAAGCTTTCTTT. This translates into CAISVQGDLTEAFF.

The rearrangement joins TRBV2 to TRBJ1-2; tentative D call: TRBD1 (5 bases). This CDR3 comprises 16 residues. Per germline, CDR1 SNHLY and CDR2 FYNNEI. The ends were cut back, 3 bases at V and 4 bases at J, with 18 bases in the middle. CDR3 sequence reads: CASSESQGRLLYGYTF. The CDR3, as DNA: TGTGCCAGCAGTGAGAGCCAGGGCCGTCTCCTCTATGGCTACACCTTC. Looking up the rest from reference TRBV2 and TRBJ1-2 gives the full variable domain: EPEVTQTPSHQVTQMGQEVILRCVPISNHLYFYWYRQILGQKVEFLVSFYNNEISEKSEIFDDQFSVERPDGSNFTLKIRSTKLEDSAMYFCASSESQGRLLYGYTFGSGTRLTVV.

This clone appeared a single time. The rearrangement joins TRBV5-1 to TRBJ2-2, with 12 bases aligning to TRBD2. V was pared by 0 bases and J by 0 bases, with 6 bases of the junction left unmatched. The CDR3 runs to 19 residues. Germline-derived CDR1 and CDR2 are SGHRS and YFSETQ. The CDR3 sequence is CASSLVASGRDSNTGELFF. The DNA for the CDR3 is TGCGCCAGCAGCTTGGTGGCTAGCGGGAGGGATTCGAACACCGGGGAGCTGTTTTTT.

The chain employs TRBV9 and TRBJ1-2; possible D gene TRBD1, 5 bases. V lost 4 bases to trimming and J lost 3 bases, with 16 bases between them. The CDR3 extends over 15 amino acids. Germline V gene lookup returns CDR1 SGDLS and CDR2 YYNGEE. The CDR3 DNA follows: TGTGCCAGCAGCCCCCACGGCAGGGACTACTATGGCTACACCTTC. As protein: CASSPHGRDYYGYTF.

V usage is TRBV6-5 and J usage is TRBJ1-2; maybe TRBD1 (5 bases). CDR3 length: 13 amino acids. Germline V gene sequence: CDR1 MNHEY, CDR2 SVGAGI. V lost 2 bases and J lost 4, with 8 bases in between. CDR3 in DNA: TGTGCCAGCAGTTACGGGGCAGGCTATGGCTACACCTTC. This encodes CASSYGAGYGYTF.

The chain carries TRBV14 and TRBJ2-7, with 7 bases matching TRBD2. The CDR3 runs to 15 residues. V dropped 2 bases and J dropped 0; count of bases not matched to a gene: 4. CDR1 and CDR2 (germline): SGHDN, FVKESK. Here the CDR3 DNA reads TGTGCCAGCAGCCAAAGAGCGGGGAGCTCCTACGAGCAGTACTTC. Its protein product is CASSQRAGSSYEQYF.

With respect to this clone: Germline is not matched at one junction end, which may reflect a read error. This specimen includes other DNA sequences encoding the same CDR3. The V and J genes are TRBV29-1 and TRBJ2-3; 7 bases align to TRBD2. There are 13 residues in the CDR3. The germline gives CDR1 SQVTM, CDR2 ANQGSEA. The CDR3 nucleotides read TGCAGCGTTGCCTCTAGCGGCACAGATACGCAGTATTTC. Residues: CSVASSGTDTQYF.

The chain joins TRBV5-6 to TRBJ1-6; the D gene is possibly TRBD1 (5 bases). V gave up 5 bases and J gave up 5 bases, with 14 bases separating them. The CDR3 consists of 15 residues. Looked up from germline, CDR1 is SGHDT and CDR2 is YYEEEE. CDR3 DNA: TGTGCCAGCAGTAGTCGGGGGTTAGATAATTCACCCCTCCACTTT. Its translation is CASSSRGLDNSPLHF. Together with reference TRBV5-6 and TRBJ1-6, the CDR3 gives the full variable domain: DAGVTQSPTHLIKTRGQQVTLRCSPKSGHDTVSWYQQALGQGPQFIFQYYEEEERQRGNFPDRFSGHQFPNYSSELNVNALLLGDSALYLCASSSRGLDNSPLHFGNGTRLTVT.

V gene TRBV9 combines with J gene TRBJ2-7; 10 positions match TRBD2. Germline V gene lookup returns CDR1 SGDLS and CDR2 YYNGEE. The V segment lost 2 bases and the J segment 2 bases; nucleotides outside the gene matches: 7. This CDR3 region has 16 residues. CDR3 sequence (DNA): TGTGCCAGCAGCGTTTCCGGGACTAGCGAAACCTACGAGCAGTACTTC. Amino acids: CASSVSGTSETYEQYF.

About this clone: The sample holds other DNA sequences that translate to the same CDR3. The V and J genes are TRBV18 and TRBJ1-1, with a possible D match to TRBD1 (6 bases). The V end lost 3 bases, the J end lost 1 base, and 9 bases lay between the germline ends. Germline CDR1 KGHSH, CDR2 LQKENI. This CDR3 region has 14 residues. The CDR3 DNA sequence: TGTGCCAGCTCACCTCCGGGACAGAACACTGAAGCTTTCTTT. It encodes CASSPPGQNTEAFF.

The rearrangement joins TRBV7-2 to TRBJ2-2, with 10 bases lining up with TRBD2. CDR1 and CDR2 (germline): SGHTA, FQGNSA. The ends lost 2 bases at V and 6 bases at J; junction bases unmatched: 6. The CDR3 has 16 residues. The CDR3 loop reads CASSLIAGGLAGELFF. The CDR3 DNA follows: TGTGCCAGCAGCTTAATAGCGGGAGGACTGGCCGGGGAGCTGTTTTTT.

The chain uses TRBV29-1 and TRBJ2-7; no firm D call. CDR1 is SQVTM and CDR2 is ANQGSEA in the germline V gene. V was shortened by 1 base and J by 4 bases, with 8 bases between the two germline ends. CDR3 length: 12 residues. CDR3: CSVEGQTYEQYF. The CDR3 DNA follows: TGCAGCGTTGAAGGGCAGACATACGAGCAGTACTTC.

This clone was seen a handful of times. This sequence joins TRBV7-6 and TRBJ2-1; a possible D gene is TRBD2 (5 bases). CDR3 length: 13 residues. Between the trimmed V and J ends, which lost 5 bases and 2 bases, there was a span of 7 bases. Germline CDR1 is SGHVS and CDR2 is FNYEAQ. This CDR3 reads CASSLLAYNEQFF. The DNA for the CDR3 is TGTGCCAGCAGCCTACTAGCCTACAATGAGCAGTTCTTC. The entire variable domain, with the rest obtained from reference TRBV7-6 and TRBJ2-1, is as follows: GAGVSQSPRYKVTKRGQDVALRCDPISGHVSLYWYRQALGQGPEFLTYFNYEAQQDKSGLPNDRFSAERPEGSISTLTIQRTEQRDSAMYRCASSLLAYNEQFFGPGTRLTVL.

The CDR3 DNA reads TGTGCCAGCAGCTTGCCCAGGGGATGGGAGACCCAGTACTTC. Protein sequence: CASSLPRGWETQYF. The V gene is TRBV5-8, the J gene TRBJ2-5, with a weak D call TRBD1 (6 bases). The CDR3 spans 14 residues. In germline, CDR1 is SGHTS, CDR2 YDEGEE. V was shortened by 1 base and J by 5 bases, with 12 bases between the two germline ends. The full variable domain, rest sourced from reference TRBV5-8 and TRBJ2-5, is EAGVTQSPTHLIKTRGQQATLRCSPISGHTSVYWYQQALGLGLQFLLWYDEGEERNRGNFPPRFSGRQFPNYSSELNVNALELEDSALYLCASSLPRGWETQYFGPGTRLLVL.

The chain links TRBV27 to TRBJ2-1, with D possibly being TRBD2 (6 bases). Germline CDR1 MNHEY, CDR2 SMNVEV (reference sequence). Trimming cost V 4 bases and J 7 bases, with 14 bases left between them. CDR3 length: 14 amino acids. CDR3 loop: CASSSPGAGNEQFF. CDR3 in DNA: TGTGCCAGCAGTTCCCCCGGGGCGGGAAATGAGCAGTTCTTC.

The CDR3 DNA follows: TGTGCCAGCAGCTTTGCTAGCGGATACAATGAGCAGTTCTTC. Its translation is CASSFASGYNEQFF. The gene calls are TRBV5-6 and TRBJ2-1; 7 bases agree with TRBD2. V was clipped by 2 bases and J by 4 bases; unmatched bases: 3. The germline CDR1 and CDR2 sequences are SGHDT and YYEEEE. CDR3 length equals 14 residues.

This clone has just one count. The rearrangement joins TRBV30 to TRBJ2-7, with 8 bases aligning to TRBD2. V was clipped by 3 bases and J by 5 bases; unmatched bases: 6. The V gene's germline CDR1 is GTSNPN and CDR2 SVGIG (reference sequence). The CDR3 has 13 residues. CDR3 region: CAWSGGAGDEQYF. DNA of the CDR3: TGTGCCTGGAGCGGGGGAGCGGGAGACGAGCAGTACTTC.

The V and J genes are TRBV6-5 and TRBJ1-1; D ambiguous. This CDR3 is built from 13 residues. Deletions cut 6 bases from V and 2 bases from J, with 10 bases between. Germline V gene lookup returns CDR1 MNHEY and CDR2 SVGAGI. The CDR3 nucleotides read TGTGCCAGCAGACCTACCCTTAACACTGAAGCTTTCTTT. Its protein is CASRPTLNTEAFF.

In its sample, this clone was seen a few times. The chain has TRBV30 and TRBJ1-2; tentatively, D is TRBD1 (6 bases). The CDR3 contains 14 residues. With 4 bases removed from V and 4 bases from J, the gap between germline ends came to 16 bases. CDR1 GTSNPN and CDR2 SVGIG come from the germline V gene (reference sequence). The CDR3 bases are TGTGCCTGGAACCAACAGGGACGACCCTATGGCTACACCTTC. It specifies CAWNQQGRPYGYTF.

This chain joins TRBV7-6 and TRBJ2-4; 8 nucleotides align to TRBD1. The ends lost 3 bases at V and 7 bases at J; junction bases unmatched: 8. This CDR3 contains 15 residues. Looked up from germline, CDR1 is SGHVS and CDR2 is FNYEAQ. The CDR3 protein is CASSLEDRAENIQYF. CDR3 in DNA: TGTGCCAGCAGCTTGGAGGACAGGGCAGAGAACATTCAGTACTTC.

For the CDR3, the DNA is TGTGCCAGCACCCGGACAGGAGGGTTTAGTGGGATCTCCTACAATGAGCAGTTCTTC. This gives the protein CASTRTGGFSGISYNEQFF. The gene calls are TRBV7-2 and TRBJ2-1, with a possible D match to TRBD1 (7 bases). Germline V gene sequence: CDR1 SGHTA, CDR2 FQGNSA. V was cut by 7 bases and J by 0 bases, with 25 bases left in between. CDR3 length: 19 amino acids.

The genes are TRBV4-1 and TRBJ1-2; D unresolved. This CDR3 has 15 residues. V was trimmed by 0 bases and J by 4 bases, leaving 12 bases between them. Per the germline V gene, CDR1 is MGHRA and CDR2 is YSYEKL. This CDR3 is CASSQDVWASYGYTF. In nucleotides, the CDR3 is TGCGCCAGCAGCCAAGATGTATGGGCCTCCTATGGCTACACCTTC.

The V and J genes are TRBV30 and TRBJ1-1; 10 bases fit TRBD1. The germline CDR1 and CDR2 sequences are GTSNPN and SVGIG (reference sequence). CDR3 length: 13 residues. The V gene end was trimmed by 5 bases and the J gene end by 10 bases; junction bases not matched to a gene: 10. DNA of the CDR3: TGTGCCTGGGACCGGACAGGGGGGGTTGTAGCTTTCTTT. Translated, it gives CAWDRTGGVVAFF.

This clone was counted between two and nine times. CDR3 sequence reads: CASSPLAGGSYNEQFF. CDR3 nucleotides: TGTGCCAGCAGCCCGTTAGCGGGAGGGTCCTACAATGAGCAGTTCTTC. The V and J genes are TRBV14 and TRBJ2-1; 11 bases align to TRBD2. Trimming took 4 bases from V and 1 from J; bases not matched to a gene: 3. The germline gives CDR1 SGHDN, CDR2 FVKESK. CDR3 length equals 16 residues.

The chain joins TRBV7-9 to TRBJ1-4; D gene unclear. V was pared by 4 bases and J by 7 bases, with 19 bases between. The germline gives CDR1 SEHNR, CDR2 FQNEAQ (reference sequence). The CDR3 is made up of 16 amino acids. The chain's CDR3 is CASSSTYPGLGEKLFF. The DNA of the CDR3 is TGTGCCAGCAGCTCAACCTATCCAGGATTGGGTGAAAAACTGTTTTTT.

This clone was detected only a few times. The chain joins TRBV6-1 to TRBJ1-5; 9 bases are shared with TRBD1. Germline V lookup: CDR1 MNHNS, CDR2 SASEGT. The CDR3 length is 14 residues. J gave up 7 bases and V 4 bases, and 5 bases lay outside the gene matches. CDR3 loop: CASSAGQGGQPQHF. CDR3 DNA: TGTGCCAGCAGTGCGGGACAGGGTGGCCAGCCCCAGCATTTT.

The chain employs TRBV23-1 and TRBJ2-3; D is uncertain. TRBV23-1 is marked as an open reading frame, function uncertain. Between the trimmed V and J ends, which lost 8 bases and 10 bases, there was a span of 13 bases. This CDR3 has 11 residues. The DNA of the CDR3 is TGCGCCAGCGGGCACACGGATTCGCAGTATTTT. Residues: CASGHTDSQYF.

Regarding this clone: One end of the junction varies from germline; a read error may be responsible. CDR3 protein: CSSSLMGQGQYEQYF. The CDR3 DNA follows: TGTTCCAGCAGCTTAATGGGACAGGGTCAATACGAGCAGTACTTC. This chain links TRBV7-9 with TRBJ2-7; 9 positions match TRBD1. This CDR3 has 15 residues. Germline V CDR1 and CDR2: SEHNR, FQNEAQ (reference sequence).

The chain has TRBV29-1 and TRBJ2-3, with D maybe TRBD2 (6 bases). Germline CDR1 reads SQVTM; CDR2 reads ANQGSEA. V lost 7 bases and J 2 bases, leaving 16 bases between the germline ends. The CDR3 runs to 14 residues. In DNA, the CDR3 is TGCAGCGCAAGAAGCGGGCCCTCCACAGATACGCAGTATTTT. Its translation: CSARSGPSTDTQYF.